This T cell receptor beta chain was obtained from a study of blood T cells in healthy people across ages (dated by TCRdb to about 2015). Notes on the research overall: In model experiments, template switching captured about one uniquely barcoded TCR beta cDNA molecule for every two T cells. The study measured age-related changes in TCR beta repertoire diversity using deep sequencing normalized with unique cDNA molecular identifiers. Four age groups were formed from the donors: young (average approximately 16 years), middle-aged (approximately 40), aged (approximately 60) and long-lived (82). To avoid experimental bias, donors of different ages were distributed randomly across sequencing lanes. Using the same blood draw, the study looked at two additional independent replicas of 1 million unique cDNA reads for two donors, one aged 18 to 29 and the other aged 80 or older.

Receptor libraries were prepared by 5' RACE. The reads were generated on an Illumina HiSeq 2500. The second PCR ran for roughly 7 to 12 cycles and used a J-beta primer mix along with a sample-barcoded 5' primer. A unique molecular identifier was introduced onto each TCR beta cDNA molecule by a template-switch 5' adaptor carrying 12 random nucleotides. At least 2.5 million CDR3-containing paired-end reads were obtained from each sample. First-strand cDNA was synthesized from all RNA with the Mint cDNA synthesis kit, primed by a TRBC-specific oligonucleotide. Following uracil-DNA glycosylase treatment, a first 18-cycle PCR with universal primers M1SS and BC2_uni_R was performed on all cDNA. Per the authors' processing: For normalization, 1 million high-quality reads were randomly selected from each sample, with every read carrying a distinct molecular identifier. Reads with shared molecular identifiers were discarded instead of being binned into consensus sequences. MiTCR, with a Q25 quality threshold and the strictest error-elimination algorithm, was used for CDR3 identification, clonotype clustering and error correction. A nonparametric unseen species model using Euler transformation provided a lower-bound estimate of total TCR beta diversity. Using fastp trimming at Q25 and MiXCR clonotype assembly, TCRdb reanalyzed the public sequencing data and kept in-frame beta chains. CDR3 protein duplicates are merged, each entry listing the most common genes and DNA. The V and J calls follow TCRdb's processing rather than the paper's. For this sample there are about 1.6 million distinct CDR3 sequences; about 31% appear just once. Of the sample, approximately 10% falls within the top ten clones.

The CDR3 starts with the cysteine, ends with the phenylalanine, and has 15 residues. Only the CDR3 portion is preserved as DNA: 45 bases, with reading frame beginning at the first base. V trim: 10 bases; J trim: 0 bases; unmatched bases: 7. Reading the germline V gene gives CDR1 ENHRY and CDR2 SYGVKD. Points the paper makes about the study in general: Because the CMV infection status of the donors was unknown, age-related changes in expanded clonotypes may potentially have been confounded. Observed TCR beta diversity per million T cells fell roughly linearly with age, and a significant reduction was already apparent by age around 44. Since profiling was done on bulk unsorted PBMCs, naive and antigen-experienced compartments could not be conclusively compared. Estimates of total diversity based on one million sequenced T cells were considered lower bounds and underestimates. There was a strong correlation between observed TCR beta diversity and the percentage of naive T cells measured by flow cytometry. Compared with the aged group, more naive CD4+ T cells, fewer expanded clones and increased TCR diversity were shown by the long-lived group, suggesting age selection.

The 39 donors, aged about 6 to 95 years, were systemically healthy Caucasian individuals from Russia. Roughly 9.5 milliliters of peripheral blood were drawn from each donor into EDTA-treated Vacutainer tubes. Ficoll-Paque density-gradient centrifugation was used to isolate PBMCs, with at least 6 million per sample. Trizol reagent was used to extract total RNA from PBMCs, with at least 6 micrograms per sample. Naive CD45RAhigh/CD27high T cell percentages were measured by flow cytometry on a PBMC aliquot from every donor. A note on this clonotype: No cognate antigen has been identified for it. There are no base qualities to consult, and no much larger clone falls within one base.

The sequence was obtained from a woman in her 30s in good health. The V gene is TRBV10-3 and the J gene is TRBJ2-5; TRBD2 aligns with 11 central bases. Sequenced sample: blood. The CDR3 region: CATRGTSGNQETQYF. The DNA reads TGTGCCACACGTGGGACTAGCGGCAACCAAGAGACCCAGTACTTC.